These 5 T cell receptor beta chains were sequenced from one sample in a study of blood T cell repertoires in COVID-19. The table came from immunoSEQ multiplex PCR; TCRdb's copy has only in-frame clones and leaves some out. The sample lists about 280,000 clones, about nine tenths occurring once. Sample: peripheral blood. The origin of the receptors is a man aged 50 or older with acute or convalescent COVID-19.

V and J are TRBV12-3 or TRBV12-4 and TRBJ1-1; D is possibly TRBD1 (5 bases). The CDR3 is made up of 12 amino acids. The V end lost 5 bases, the J end lost 6 bases, and 10 bases lay between the germline ends. For the CDR3, the DNA is TGTGCCAGCAGTCCAGGGATCGCTGAAGCTTTCTTT. Translating gives CASSPGIAEAFF.

The V and J genes are TRBV9 and TRBJ2-7; tentatively, D is TRBD2 (5 bases). V was clipped by 3 bases and J by 1 base, with 8 bases between them. The CDR3 length is 13 residues. Germline CDR1 and CDR2: SGDLS and YYNGEE. In DNA form, the CDR3 reads TGTGCCAGCAGCGGCGGAGGTTCCTACGAGCAGTACTTC. Its translation is CASSGGGSYEQYF.

V is TRBV27 and J is TRBJ1-5; TRBD1 is a possible D gene (5 bases). There are 15 residues in the CDR3. V shed 5 bases and J shed 6 bases, with 17 bases lying between them. CDR1 and CDR2 from the germline V gene are MNHEY and SMNVEV (reference sequence). In DNA, the CDR3 is TGTGCCAGCAGTCCCTGGGACGGGGGGAGTCAGCCCCAGCATTTT. This translates into CASSPWDGGSQPQHF.

This clone was found once. The gene calls are TRBV6-1 and TRBJ2-7, with D hard to call. CDR3 length equals 15 residues. Germline CDR1 reads MNHNS; CDR2 reads SASEGT. V lost 2 bases to trimming and J lost 0 bases, with 11 bases between them. CDR3 nucleotides: TGTGCCAGCAGTGAAACAGCCGAAAGCTCCTACGAGCAGTACTTC. The encoded protein is CASSETAESSYEQYF.

The chain recombines TRBV27 with TRBJ2-1; 8 bases are a match to TRBD2. The junction had 5 bases not matched to a gene; V was cut back by 0 bases and J by 1 base. This CDR3 is built from 17 residues. Per germline, CDR1 MNHEY and CDR2 SMNVEV (reference sequence). CDR3 protein: CASSLSYSSGSYNEQFF. The CDR3 nucleotides read TGTGCCAGCAGTTTATCCTACTCTAGCGGGTCCTACAATGAGCAGTTCTTC.